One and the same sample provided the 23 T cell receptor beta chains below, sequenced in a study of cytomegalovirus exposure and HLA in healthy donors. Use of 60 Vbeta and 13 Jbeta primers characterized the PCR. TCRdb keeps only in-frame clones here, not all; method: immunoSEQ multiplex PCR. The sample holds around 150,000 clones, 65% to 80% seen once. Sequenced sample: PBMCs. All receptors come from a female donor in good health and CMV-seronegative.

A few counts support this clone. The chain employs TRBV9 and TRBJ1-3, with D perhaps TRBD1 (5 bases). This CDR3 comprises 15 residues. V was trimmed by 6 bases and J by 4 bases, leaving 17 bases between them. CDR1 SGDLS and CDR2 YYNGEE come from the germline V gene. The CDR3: CASTRRGAEGNTIYF. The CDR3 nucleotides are TGTGCCAGCACCCGTAGGGGTGCCGAAGGAAACACCATATATTTT.

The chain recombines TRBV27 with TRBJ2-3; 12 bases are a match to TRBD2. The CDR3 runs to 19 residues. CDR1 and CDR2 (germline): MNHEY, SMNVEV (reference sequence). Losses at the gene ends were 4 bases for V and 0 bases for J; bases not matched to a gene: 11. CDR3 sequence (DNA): TGTGCCAGCAGTTCCATTCTAGCGGGAGGGCCGACTAGCACAGATACGCAGTATTTT. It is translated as CASSSILAGGPTSTDTQYF.

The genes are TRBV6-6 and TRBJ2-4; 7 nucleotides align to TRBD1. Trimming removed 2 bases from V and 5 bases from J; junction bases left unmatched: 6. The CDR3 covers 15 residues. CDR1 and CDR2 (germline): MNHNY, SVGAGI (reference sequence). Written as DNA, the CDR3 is TGTGCCAGCAGTTACACAGGGGTAGGGGAAAACATTCAGTACTTC. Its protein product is CASSYTGVGENIQYF.

This CDR3 reads CASSPGELVETQYF. CDR3 in DNA: TGTGCCAGCAGCCCAGGGGAATTGGTAGAGACCCAGTACTTC. V and J are TRBV5-5 and TRBJ2-5, with TRBD1 as a possible D gene (6 bases). The CDR3 runs to 14 residues. V gave up 4 bases and J gave up 4 bases, with 14 bases separating them. Germline CDR1 is SGHKS and CDR2 is YYEKEE (reference sequence).

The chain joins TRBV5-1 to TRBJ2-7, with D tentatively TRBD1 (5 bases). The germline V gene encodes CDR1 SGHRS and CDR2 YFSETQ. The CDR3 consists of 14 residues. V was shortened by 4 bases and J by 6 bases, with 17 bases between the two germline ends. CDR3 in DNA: TGCGCCAGCAGCCCCGGAAGACAGTCAGGCGAGCAGTACTTC. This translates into CASSPGRQSGEQYF.

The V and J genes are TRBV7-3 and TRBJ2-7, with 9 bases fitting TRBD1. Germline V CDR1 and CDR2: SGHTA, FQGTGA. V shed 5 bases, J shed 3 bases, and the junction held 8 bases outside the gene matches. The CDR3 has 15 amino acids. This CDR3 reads CASSRDSGQGYEQYF. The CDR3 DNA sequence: TGTGCCAGCAGCCGTGACTCGGGACAGGGCTACGAGCAGTACTTC.

CDR3 nucleotide sequence: TGCGCCAGCAGGGGGGCAGAGTTGGCTGAAGCTTTCTTT. Translation gives CASRGAELAEAFF. V and J are TRBV5-1 and TRBJ1-1; possible D gene TRBD1, 6 bases. CDR3 length equals 13 residues. The germline gives CDR1 SGHRS, CDR2 YFSETQ. With 5 bases removed from V and 6 bases from J, the gap between germline ends came to 14 bases.

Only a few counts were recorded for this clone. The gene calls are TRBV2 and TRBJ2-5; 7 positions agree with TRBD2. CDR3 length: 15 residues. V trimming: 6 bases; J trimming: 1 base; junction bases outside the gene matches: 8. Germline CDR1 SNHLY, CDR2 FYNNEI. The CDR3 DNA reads TGTGCCAGCAGGGGAGGCGGGGAGGGCCAAGAGACCCAGTACTTC. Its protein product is CASRGGGEGQETQYF.

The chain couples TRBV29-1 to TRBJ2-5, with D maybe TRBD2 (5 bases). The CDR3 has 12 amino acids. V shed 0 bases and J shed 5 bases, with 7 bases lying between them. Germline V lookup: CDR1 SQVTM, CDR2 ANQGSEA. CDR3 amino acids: CSVEEGEETQYF. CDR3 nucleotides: TGCAGCGTTGAAGAGGGAGAGGAGACCCAGTACTTC.

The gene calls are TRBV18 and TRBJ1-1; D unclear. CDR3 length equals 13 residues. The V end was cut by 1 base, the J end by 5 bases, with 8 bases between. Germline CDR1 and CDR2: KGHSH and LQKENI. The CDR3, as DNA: TGTGCCAGCTCACCACGTCGTGAGACTGAAGCTTTCTTT. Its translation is CASSPRRETEAFF.

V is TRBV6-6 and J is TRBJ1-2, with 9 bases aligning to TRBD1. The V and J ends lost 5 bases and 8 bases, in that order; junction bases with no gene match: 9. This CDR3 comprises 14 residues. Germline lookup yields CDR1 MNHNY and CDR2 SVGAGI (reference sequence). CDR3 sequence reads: CASSPLMDRGGYTF. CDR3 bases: TGTGCCAGCAGTCCCCTCATGGACAGGGGCGGCTACACCTTC.

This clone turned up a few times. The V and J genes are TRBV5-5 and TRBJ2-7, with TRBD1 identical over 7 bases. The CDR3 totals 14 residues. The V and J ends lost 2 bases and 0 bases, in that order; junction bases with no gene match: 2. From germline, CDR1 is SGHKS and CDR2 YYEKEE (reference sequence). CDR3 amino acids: CASSFGTASYEQYF. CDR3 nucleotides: TGTGCCAGCAGCTTCGGGACAGCCTCCTACGAGCAGTACTTC.

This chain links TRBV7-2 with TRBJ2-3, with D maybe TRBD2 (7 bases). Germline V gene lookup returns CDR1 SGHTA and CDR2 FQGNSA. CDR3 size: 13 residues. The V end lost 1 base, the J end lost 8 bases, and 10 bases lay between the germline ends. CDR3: CASSLGGGGTQYF. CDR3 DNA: TGTGCCAGCAGCTTAGGGGGAGGGGGTACGCAGTATTTT.

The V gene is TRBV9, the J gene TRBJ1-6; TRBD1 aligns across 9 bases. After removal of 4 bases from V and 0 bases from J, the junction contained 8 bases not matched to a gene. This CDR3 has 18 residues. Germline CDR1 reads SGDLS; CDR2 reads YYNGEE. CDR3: CASSPGQGRSSYNSPLHF. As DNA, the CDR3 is TGTGCCAGCAGCCCGGGACAGGGACGGAGCTCCTATAATTCACCCCTCCACTTT.

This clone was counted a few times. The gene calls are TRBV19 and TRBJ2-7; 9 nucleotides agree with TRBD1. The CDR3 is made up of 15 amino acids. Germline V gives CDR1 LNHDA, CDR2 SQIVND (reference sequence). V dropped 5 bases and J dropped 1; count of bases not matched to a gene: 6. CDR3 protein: CASSVGQGKSYEQYF. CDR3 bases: TGTGCCAGTAGTGTGGGACAGGGAAAATCCTACGAGCAGTACTTC.

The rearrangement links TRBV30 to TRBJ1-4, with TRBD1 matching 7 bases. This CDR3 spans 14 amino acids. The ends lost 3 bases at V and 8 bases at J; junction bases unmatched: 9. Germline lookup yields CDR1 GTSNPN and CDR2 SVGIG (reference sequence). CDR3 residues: CAWRDDRVGEKLFF. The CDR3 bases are TGTGCCTGGAGGGACGACAGGGTCGGCGAAAAACTGTTTTTT. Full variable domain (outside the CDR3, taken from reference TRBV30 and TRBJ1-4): SQTIHQWPATLVQPVGSPLSLECTVEGTSNPNLYWYRQAAGRGLQLLFYSVGIGQISSEVPQNLSASRPQDRQFILSSKKLLLSDSGFYLCAWRDDRVGEKLFFGSGTQLSVL.

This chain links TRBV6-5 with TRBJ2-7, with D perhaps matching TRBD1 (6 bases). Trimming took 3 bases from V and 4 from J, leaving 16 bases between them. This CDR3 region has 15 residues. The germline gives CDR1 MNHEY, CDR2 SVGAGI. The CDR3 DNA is TGTGCCAGCAGTTATAGGAGTGGTAGGGGGTACGAGCAGTACTTC. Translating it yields CASSYRSGRGYEQYF.

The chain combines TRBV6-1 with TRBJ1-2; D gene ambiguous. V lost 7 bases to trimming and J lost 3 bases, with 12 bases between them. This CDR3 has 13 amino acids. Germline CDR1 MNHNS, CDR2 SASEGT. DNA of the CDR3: TGTGCCAGCAACCCTCCAGCGGACTATGGCTACACCTTC. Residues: CASNPPADYGYTF.

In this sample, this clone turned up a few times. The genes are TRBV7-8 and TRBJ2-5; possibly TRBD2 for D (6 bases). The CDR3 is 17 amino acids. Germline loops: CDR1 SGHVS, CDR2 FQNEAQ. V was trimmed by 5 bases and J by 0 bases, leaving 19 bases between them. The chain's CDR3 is CASSLPTGVPYQETQYF. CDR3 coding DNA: TGTGCCAGCAGCCTACCGACGGGGGTTCCTTACCAAGAGACCCAGTACTTC. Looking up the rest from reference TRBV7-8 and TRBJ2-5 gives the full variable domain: GAGVSQSPRYKVAKRGQDVALRCDPISGHVSLFWYQQALGQGPEFLTYFQNEAQLDKSGLPSDRFFAERPEGSVSTLKIQRTQQEDSAVYLCASSLPTGVPYQETQYFGPGTRLLVL.

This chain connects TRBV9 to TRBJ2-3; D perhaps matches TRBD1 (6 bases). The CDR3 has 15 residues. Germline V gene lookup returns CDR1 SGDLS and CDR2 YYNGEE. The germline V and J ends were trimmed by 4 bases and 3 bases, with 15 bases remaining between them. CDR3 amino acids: CASSPREGVTDTQYF. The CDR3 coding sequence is TGTGCCAGCAGCCCCCGTGAGGGGGTGACAGATACGCAGTATTTT. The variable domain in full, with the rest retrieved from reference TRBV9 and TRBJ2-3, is DSGVTQTPKHLITATGQRVTLRCSPRSGDLSVYWYQQSLDQGLQFLIQYYNGEERAKGNILERFSAQQFPDLHSELNLSSLELGDSALYFCASSPREGVTDTQYFGPGTRLTVL.

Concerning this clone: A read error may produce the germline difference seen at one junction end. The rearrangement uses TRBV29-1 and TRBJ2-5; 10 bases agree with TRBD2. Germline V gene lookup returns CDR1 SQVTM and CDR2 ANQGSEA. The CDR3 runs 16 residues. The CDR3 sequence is CSVKEVLAGVRETQYF. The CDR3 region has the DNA TGCAGCGTTAAAGAGGTCCTAGCGGGAGTGAGGGAGACCCAGTACTTC.

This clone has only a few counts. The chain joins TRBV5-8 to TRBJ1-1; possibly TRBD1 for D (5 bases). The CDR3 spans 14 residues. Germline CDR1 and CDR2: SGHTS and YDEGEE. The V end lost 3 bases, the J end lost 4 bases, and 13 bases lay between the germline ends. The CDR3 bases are TGTGCCAGCAGCTCCCGGGACTACTTCACTGAAGCTTTCTTT. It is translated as CASSSRDYFTEAFF.

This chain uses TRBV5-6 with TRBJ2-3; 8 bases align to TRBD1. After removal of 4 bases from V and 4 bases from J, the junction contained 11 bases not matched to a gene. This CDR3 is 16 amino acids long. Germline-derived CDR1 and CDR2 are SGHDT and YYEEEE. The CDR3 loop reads CASSPDRVGWADTQYF. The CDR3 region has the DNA TGTGCCAGCAGCCCGGACAGGGTCGGTTGGGCAGATACGCAGTATTTT.